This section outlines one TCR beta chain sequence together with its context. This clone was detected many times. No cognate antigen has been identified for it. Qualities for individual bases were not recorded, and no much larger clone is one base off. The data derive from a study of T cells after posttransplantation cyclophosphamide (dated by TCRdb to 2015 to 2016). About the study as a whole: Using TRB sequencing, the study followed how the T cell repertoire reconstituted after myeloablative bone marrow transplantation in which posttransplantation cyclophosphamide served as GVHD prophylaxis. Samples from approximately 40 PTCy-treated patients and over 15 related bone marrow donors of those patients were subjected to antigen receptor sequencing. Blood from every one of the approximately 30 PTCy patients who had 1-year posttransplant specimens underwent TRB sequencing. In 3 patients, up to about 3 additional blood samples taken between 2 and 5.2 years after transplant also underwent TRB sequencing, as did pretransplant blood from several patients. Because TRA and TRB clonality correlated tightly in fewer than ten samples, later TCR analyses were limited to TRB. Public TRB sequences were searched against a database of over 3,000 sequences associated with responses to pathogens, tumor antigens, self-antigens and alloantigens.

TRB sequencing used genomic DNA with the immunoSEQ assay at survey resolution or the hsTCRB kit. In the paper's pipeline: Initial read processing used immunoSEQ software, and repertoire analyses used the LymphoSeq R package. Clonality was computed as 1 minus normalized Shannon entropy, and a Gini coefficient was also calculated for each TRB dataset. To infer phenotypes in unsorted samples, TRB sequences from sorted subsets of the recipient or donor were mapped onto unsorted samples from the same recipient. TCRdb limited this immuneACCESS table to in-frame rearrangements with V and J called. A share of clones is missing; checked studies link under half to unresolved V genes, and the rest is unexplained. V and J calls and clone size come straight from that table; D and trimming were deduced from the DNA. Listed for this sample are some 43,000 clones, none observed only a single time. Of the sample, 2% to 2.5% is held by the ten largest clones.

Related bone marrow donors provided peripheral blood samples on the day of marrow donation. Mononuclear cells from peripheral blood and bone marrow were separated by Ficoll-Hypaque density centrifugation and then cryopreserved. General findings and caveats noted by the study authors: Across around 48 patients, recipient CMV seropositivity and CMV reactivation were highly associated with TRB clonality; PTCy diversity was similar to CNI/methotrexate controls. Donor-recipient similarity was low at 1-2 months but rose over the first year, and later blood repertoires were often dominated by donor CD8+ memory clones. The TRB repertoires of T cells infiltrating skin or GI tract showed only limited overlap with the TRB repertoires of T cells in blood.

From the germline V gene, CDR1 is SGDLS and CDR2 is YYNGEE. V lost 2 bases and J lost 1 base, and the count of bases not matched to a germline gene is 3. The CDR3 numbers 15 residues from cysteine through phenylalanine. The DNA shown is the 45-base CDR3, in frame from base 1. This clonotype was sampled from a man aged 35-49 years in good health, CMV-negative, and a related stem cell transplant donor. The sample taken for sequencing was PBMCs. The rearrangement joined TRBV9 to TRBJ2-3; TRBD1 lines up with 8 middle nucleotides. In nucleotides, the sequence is TGTGCCAGCAGCGTGTGGGACAGGCGCACAGATACGCAGTATTTT. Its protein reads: CASSVWDRRTDTQYF.